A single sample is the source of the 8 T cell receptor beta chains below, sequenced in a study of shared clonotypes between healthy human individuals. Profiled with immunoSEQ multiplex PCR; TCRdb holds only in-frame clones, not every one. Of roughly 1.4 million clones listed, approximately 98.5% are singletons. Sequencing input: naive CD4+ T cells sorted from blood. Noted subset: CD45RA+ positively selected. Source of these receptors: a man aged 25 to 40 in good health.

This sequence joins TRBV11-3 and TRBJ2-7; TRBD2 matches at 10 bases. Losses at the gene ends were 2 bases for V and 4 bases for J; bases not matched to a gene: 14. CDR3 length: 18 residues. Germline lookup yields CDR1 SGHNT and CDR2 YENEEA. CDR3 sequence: CASSLIPGMTSGFYEQYF. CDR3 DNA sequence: TGTGCCAGCAGCTTAATCCCGGGTATGACTAGCGGGTTTTACGAGCAGTACTTC. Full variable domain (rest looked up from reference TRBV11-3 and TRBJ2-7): EAGVVQSPRYKIIEKKQPVAFWCNPISGHNTLYWYLQNLGQGPELLIRYENEEAVDDSQLPKDRFSAERLKGVDSTLKIQPAELGDSAVYLCASSLIPGMTSGFYEQYFGPGTRLTVT.

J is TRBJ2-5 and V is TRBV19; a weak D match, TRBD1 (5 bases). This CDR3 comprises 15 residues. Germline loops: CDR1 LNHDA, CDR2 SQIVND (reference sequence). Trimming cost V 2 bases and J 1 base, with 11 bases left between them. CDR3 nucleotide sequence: TGTGCCAGTAGTATAACAGGACCTTCCCAAGAGACCCAGTACTTC. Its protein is CASSITGPSQETQYF.

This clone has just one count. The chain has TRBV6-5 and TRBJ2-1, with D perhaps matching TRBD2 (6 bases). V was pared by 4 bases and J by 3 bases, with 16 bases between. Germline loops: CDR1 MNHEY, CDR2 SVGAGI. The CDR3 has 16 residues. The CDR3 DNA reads TGTGCCAGCAGTTTACGTCCGGGAGTCGACTACAATGAGCAGTTCTTC. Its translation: CASSLRPGVDYNEQFF.

CDR3 bases: TGTGCCAGTAGTATTTTCGGGTCAGGGGCCAACGTCCTGACTTTC. Translation gives CASSIFGSGANVLTF. J is TRBJ2-6 and V is TRBV19; no clear D gene. The CDR3 runs 15 residues. Trimming removed 3 bases at V and 4 bases at J, with 10 bases between. CDR1 is LNHDA, CDR2 SQIVND, per germline (reference sequence).

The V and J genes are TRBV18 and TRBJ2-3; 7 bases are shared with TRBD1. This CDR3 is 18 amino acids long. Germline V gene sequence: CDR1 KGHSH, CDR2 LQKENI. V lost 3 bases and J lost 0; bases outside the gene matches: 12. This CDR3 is CASSPDRLPPPSTDTQYF. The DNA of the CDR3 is TGTGCCAGCTCACCGGACAGGTTACCTCCTCCAAGCACAGATACGCAGTATTTT.

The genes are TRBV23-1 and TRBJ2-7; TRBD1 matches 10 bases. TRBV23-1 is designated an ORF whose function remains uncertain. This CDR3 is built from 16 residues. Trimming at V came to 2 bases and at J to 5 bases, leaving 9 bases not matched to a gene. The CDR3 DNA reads TGCGCCAGCAGTCAAAGGGTCCGGGACAGGGGCGACGAGCAGTACTTC. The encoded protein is CASSQRVRDRGDEQYF.

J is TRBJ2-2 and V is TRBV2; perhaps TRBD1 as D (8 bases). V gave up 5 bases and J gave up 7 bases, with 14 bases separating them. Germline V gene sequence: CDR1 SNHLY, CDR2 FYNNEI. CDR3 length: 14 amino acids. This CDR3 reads CASSRQGRVGELFF. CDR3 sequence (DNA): TGTGCCAGCAGTAGACAGGGGAGGGTCGGGGAGCTGTTTTTT.

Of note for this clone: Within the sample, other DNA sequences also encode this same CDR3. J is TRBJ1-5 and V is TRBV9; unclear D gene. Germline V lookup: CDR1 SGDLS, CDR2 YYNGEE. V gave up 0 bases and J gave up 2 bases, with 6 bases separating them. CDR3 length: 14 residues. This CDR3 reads CASSVDGGNQPQHF. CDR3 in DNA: TGTGCCAGCAGCGTAGACGGAGGCAATCAGCCCCAGCATTTT. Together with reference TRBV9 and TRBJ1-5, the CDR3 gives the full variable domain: DSGVTQTPKHLITATGQRVTLRCSPRSGDLSVYWYQQSLDQGLQFLIQYYNGEERAKGNILERFSAQQFPDLHSELNLSSLELGDSALYFCASSVDGGNQPQHFGDGTRLSIL.